Listed here are 27 T cell receptor beta chains from one sample, sequenced in a study of cytomegalovirus exposure and HLA in healthy donors. Researchers ran the PCR with 60 Vbeta and 13 Jbeta primers. Sequenced by immunoSEQ multiplex PCR; TCRdb stores in-frame clones only, minus some. Among 70,000 to 95,000 clones listed, less than 65% were seen once. Material: PBMCs. The source is a woman in her twenties or thirties in good health and CMV-seropositive.

The chain couples TRBV6-5 to TRBJ1-6; 8 nucleotides match TRBD1. The V gene's germline CDR1 is MNHEY and CDR2 SVGAGI. The CDR3 has 15 residues. V was pared by 6 bases and J by 8 bases, with 9 bases of the junction left unmatched. CDR3 nucleotides: TGTGCCAGCAGCCCCGGACAGGGAGTTTATTCACCCCTCCACTTT. Protein product: CASSPGQGVYSPLHF.

The CDR3 bases are TGTGCCAGCAGCCCCACCGGGGGTACCTACGAGCAGTACTTC. Amino acid sequence: CASSPTGGTYEQYF. This chain links TRBV11-2 with TRBJ2-7; a weak D match, TRBD2 (6 bases). Between the trimmed V and J ends, which lost 5 bases and 2 bases, there was a span of 13 bases. The CDR3 has 14 residues. Germline V gene lookup returns CDR1 SGHAT and CDR2 FQNNGV.

A word on this clone: The junction departs from germline at one end; a sequencing error may be responsible. This rearrangement joins TRBV4-1 to TRBJ1-3; 7 bases are a match to TRBD1. This CDR3 region has 16 residues. CDR1 is MGHRA, CDR2 YSYEKL, per germline. The CDR3 region has the DNA TGCGCCAGCAGCCAAGAGGGTTCGCGCCAGGGCAGGGGGAGTAATTTT. It is translated as CASSQEGSRQGRGSNF.

This clone was seen once. The rearrangement joins TRBV9 to TRBJ1-4, with TRBD1 as a possible D gene (6 bases). CDR1 is SGDLS and CDR2 is YYNGEE in the germline V gene. The CDR3 length is 14 residues. The ends were cut back, 4 bases at V and 0 bases at J, with 7 bases in the middle. The DNA of the CDR3 is TGTGCCAGCAGCTGGACAGCAACTAATGAAAAACTGTTTTTT. Translating gives CASSWTATNEKLFF.

The chain recombines TRBV6-5 with TRBJ2-7; 10 nucleotides line up with TRBD1. The CDR3 loop spans 16 amino acids. The germline V gene has CDR1 MNHEY and CDR2 SVGAGI. The V and J ends lost 2 bases and 6 bases, in that order; junction bases with no gene match: 10. The CDR3 region has the DNA TGTGCCAGCAGTTACACGCCGGGACAGGGGTTATCCGAGCAGTACTTC. Translation: CASSYTPGQGLSEQYF.

The V gene is TRBV5-1, the J gene TRBJ2-3; D call uncertain. This CDR3 has 12 amino acids. V was pared by 4 bases and J by 3 bases, with 6 bases between. Germline lookup yields CDR1 SGHRS and CDR2 YFSETQ. In DNA, the CDR3 is TGCGCCAGCAGCCCTAATACAGATACGCAGTATTTT. Amino acids: CASSPNTDTQYF.

This chain joins TRBV25-1 and TRBJ2-7; possible D gene TRBD1, 6 bases. CDR1 is MGHDK and CDR2 is SYGVNS in the germline V gene. V gave up 4 bases and J gave up 2 bases, with 6 bases separating them. The CDR3 is 12 residues long. This chain's CDR3 is CASSGTAYEQYF. CDR3 bases: TGTGCCAGCAGTGGGACAGCCTACGAGCAGTACTTC.

The chain joins TRBV5-1 to TRBJ1-1, with TRBD1 identical over 9 bases. Per the germline V gene, CDR1 is SGHRS and CDR2 is YFSETQ. V lost 2 bases, J lost 10 bases, and 3 bases stayed unmatched. The CDR3 extends over 12 amino acids. The CDR3 region has the DNA TGCGCCAGCAGCTTACAGGGGGCGAGAGCTTTCTTT. Its protein product is CASSLQGARAFF.

The V and J genes are TRBV7-2 and TRBJ2-3, with TRBD1 matching 7 bases. Trimming removed 6 bases from V and 0 bases from J; junction bases left unmatched: 9. The CDR3 spans 16 residues. Per the germline V gene, CDR1 is SGHTA and CDR2 is FQGNSA. CDR3 sequence reads: CASRISTGVSTDTQYF. In DNA form, the CDR3 reads TGTGCCAGCAGGATAAGCACAGGGGTTAGCACAGATACGCAGTATTTT.

The V call is TRBV5-1, the J call TRBJ2-2; TRBD2 matches 13 bases. The CDR3 runs to 17 residues. With V trimmed by 2 bases and J by 4 bases, 5 bases remained unmatched. The germline gives CDR1 SGHRS, CDR2 YFSETQ. CDR3 sequence reads: CASSFTSGGAGTGELFF. The DNA of the CDR3 is TGCGCCAGCAGCTTCACTAGCGGGGGGGCAGGCACCGGGGAGCTGTTTTTT.

This clone was seen once. V is TRBV11-3 and J is TRBJ2-1; D is possibly TRBD1 (5 bases). Trimming stripped 5 bases from V and 5 bases from J, with 10 bases between. This CDR3 is built from 13 residues. Per germline, CDR1 SGHNT and CDR2 YENEEA. The CDR3 reads CASSRYRNNEQFF. For the CDR3, the DNA is TGTGCCAGCAGCCGTTACAGGAACAATGAGCAGTTCTTC.

The chain is built from TRBV7-9 and TRBJ2-1; 7 positions agree with TRBD2. V dropped 5 bases and J dropped 7; count of bases not matched to a gene: 8. In germline, CDR1 is SEHNR, CDR2 FQNEAQ (reference sequence). The CDR3 spans 14 residues. The chain's CDR3 is CASSLTTSENEQFF. The CDR3 DNA is TGTGCCAGCAGCCTAACTACTAGCGAGAATGAGCAGTTCTTC.

This sequence joins TRBV6-1 and TRBJ2-7; TRBD2 is a possible D gene (5 bases). V lost 6 bases, J lost 4 bases, and 7 bases lay in between. The length of the CDR3 is 11 residues. The germline gives CDR1 MNHNS, CDR2 SASEGT. DNA for the CDR3: TGTGCCAGCAGAAGGGAGTACGAGCAGTACTTC. Its protein product is CASRREYEQYF.

The gene calls are TRBV28 and TRBJ1-2; D unresolved. The CDR3 runs 12 residues. Germline lookup yields CDR1 MDHEN and CDR2 SYDVKM. V was cut by 4 bases and J by 7 bases, with 10 bases left in between. The CDR3: CASSSSPCGYTF. The DNA of the CDR3 is TGTGCCAGCAGTTCTTCCCCCTGTGGCTACACCTTC.

The rearrangement links TRBV4-2 to TRBJ1-2; TRBD1 aligns across 8 bases. The CDR3 length is 16 residues. Per the germline V gene, CDR1 is LGHNA and CDR2 is YNFKEQ. V dropped 0 bases and J dropped 6; count of bases not matched to a gene: 9. CDR3 loop: CASSQDLTGGIDGYTF. The CDR3 DNA follows: TGTGCCAGCAGCCAAGATTTAACAGGGGGAATAGATGGCTACACCTTC.

The gene calls are TRBV7-9 and TRBJ1-5, with D perhaps matching TRBD1 (5 bases). The CDR3 covers 12 residues. Looked up from germline, CDR1 is SEHNR and CDR2 is FQNEAQ (reference sequence). CDR3 amino acids: CSGTRGDQPQHF. The CDR3 DNA reads TGTTCCGGAACCCGGGGGGATCAGCCCCAGCATTTT.

This clone appeared a single time. The genes are TRBV28 and TRBJ2-4; 10 bases line up with TRBD1. This CDR3 region has 13 residues. V lost 3 bases to trimming and J lost 7 bases; unmatched junction nucleotides: 0. Germline V lookup: CDR1 MDHEN, CDR2 SYDVKM. In nucleotides, the CDR3 is TGTGCCAGCAGTTTGGACAGGGGGAACATTCAGTACTTC. Translating it yields CASSLDRGNIQYF.

V gene TRBV5-4 combines with J gene TRBJ1-4; TRBD1 agrees at 8 bases. V dropped 4 bases and J dropped 8; count of bases not matched to a gene: 7. Germline V gene lookup returns CDR1 SGHNT and CDR2 YYREEE (reference sequence). The CDR3 sequence is 14 residues long. The CDR3 loop reads CASSPDRADEKLFF. For the CDR3, the DNA is TGTGCCAGCAGCCCGGACAGGGCTGACGAAAAACTGTTTTTT.

The J gene is TRBJ2-7, the V gene TRBV5-5; TRBD1 matches 10 bases. CDR1 is SGHKS and CDR2 is YYEKEE in the germline V gene (reference sequence). This CDR3 comprises 14 residues. The J segment lost 6 bases and the V segment lost 7 bases, leaving 10 bases of the junction unmatched. CDR3 amino acids: CASFLGTGAGEQYF. CDR3 nucleotide sequence: TGTGCCAGCTTCCTCGGGACAGGGGCGGGCGAGCAGTACTTC.

This clone was counted a few times. CDR3 region: CASNFGGQGYEQYF. CDR3 nucleotide sequence: TGTGCCAGCAACTTCGGGGGGCAGGGCTACGAGCAGTACTTC. The gene calls are TRBV2 and TRBJ2-7; TRBD2 might be the D (7 bases). The germline gives CDR1 SNHLY, CDR2 FYNNEI. The CDR3 length is 14 residues. V lost 7 bases, J lost 3 bases, and 16 bases lay in between.

This clone was seen a few times. The chain carries TRBV6-1 and TRBJ2-7; the match to TRBD2 covers 11 bases. The V and J ends lost 7 bases and 6 bases, in that order; junction bases with no gene match: 8. The germline V gene has CDR1 MNHNS and CDR2 SASEGT. There are 14 residues in the CDR3. DNA of the CDR3: TGTGCCAGCACCCGACTAGCGGGGCCCGCCGAGCAGTACTTC. Its protein is CASTRLAGPAEQYF.

The gene calls are TRBV4-3 and TRBJ2-6, with 7 nucleotides matching TRBD1. V gave up 1 base and J gave up 0 bases; unmatched junction bases: 0. CDR1 LGHNA and CDR2 YSLEER come from the germline V gene. The CDR3 sequence is 16 residues long. Here the CDR3 reads CASSQGDSSGANVLTF. The CDR3 nucleotides read TGCGCCAGCAGCCAAGGGGACAGCTCTGGGGCCAACGTCCTGACTTTC.

V is TRBV9 and J is TRBJ1-1; possible D gene TRBD1, 6 bases. Trimming stripped 2 bases from V and 5 bases from J, with 16 bases between. Germline loops: CDR1 SGDLS, CDR2 YYNGEE. The CDR3 totals 15 residues. The CDR3 region is CASSVGAESWTEAFF. CDR3 nucleotides: TGTGCCAGCAGCGTGGGGGCGGAATCGTGGACTGAAGCTTTCTTT.

This sequence joins TRBV6-1 and TRBJ2-3; TRBD1 aligns across 7 bases. The V gene end was trimmed by 1 base and the J gene end by 2 bases; junction bases not matched to a gene: 12. CDR1 is MNHNS and CDR2 is SASEGT in the germline V gene. The CDR3 is made up of 18 amino acids. The CDR3 spells CASSEVAGGMRATDTQYF. The CDR3 region has the DNA TGTGCCAGCAGTGAAGTCGCAGGGGGTATGAGGGCCACAGATACGCAGTATTTT.

The CDR3 here is CASSGKGQGNATNEKLFF. The CDR3 nucleotides are TGTGCCAGCAGCGGGAAAGGACAGGGCAATGCAACTAATGAAAAACTGTTTTTT. The rearrangement links TRBV21-1 to TRBJ1-4; TRBD1, as called in the table, went unchecked against the DNA. TRBV21-1 is termed a pseudogene. This CDR3 comprises 18 residues.

The CDR3 DNA is TGTGCCAGCAGCTTAGAACTGCAAGAGACCCAGTACTTC. Translated: CASSLELQETQYF. V and J are TRBV7-9 and TRBJ2-5; the D is unclear. The CDR3 covers 13 residues. Trimming took off 1 base at V and 2 bases at J, with 5 bases between the two ends. Per the germline V gene, CDR1 is SEHNR and CDR2 is FQNEAQ (reference sequence).

This chain links TRBV6-5 with TRBJ2-7, with TRBD1 matching 7 bases. The trim removed 4 bases at V and 1 base at J, leaving 4 bases unmatched. Looked up from germline, CDR1 is MNHEY and CDR2 is SVGAGI. The CDR3 has 14 amino acids. The CDR3 is CASSSSGQSYEQYF. CDR3 DNA sequence: TGTGCCAGCAGTTCATCGGGACAGTCCTACGAGCAGTACTTC.